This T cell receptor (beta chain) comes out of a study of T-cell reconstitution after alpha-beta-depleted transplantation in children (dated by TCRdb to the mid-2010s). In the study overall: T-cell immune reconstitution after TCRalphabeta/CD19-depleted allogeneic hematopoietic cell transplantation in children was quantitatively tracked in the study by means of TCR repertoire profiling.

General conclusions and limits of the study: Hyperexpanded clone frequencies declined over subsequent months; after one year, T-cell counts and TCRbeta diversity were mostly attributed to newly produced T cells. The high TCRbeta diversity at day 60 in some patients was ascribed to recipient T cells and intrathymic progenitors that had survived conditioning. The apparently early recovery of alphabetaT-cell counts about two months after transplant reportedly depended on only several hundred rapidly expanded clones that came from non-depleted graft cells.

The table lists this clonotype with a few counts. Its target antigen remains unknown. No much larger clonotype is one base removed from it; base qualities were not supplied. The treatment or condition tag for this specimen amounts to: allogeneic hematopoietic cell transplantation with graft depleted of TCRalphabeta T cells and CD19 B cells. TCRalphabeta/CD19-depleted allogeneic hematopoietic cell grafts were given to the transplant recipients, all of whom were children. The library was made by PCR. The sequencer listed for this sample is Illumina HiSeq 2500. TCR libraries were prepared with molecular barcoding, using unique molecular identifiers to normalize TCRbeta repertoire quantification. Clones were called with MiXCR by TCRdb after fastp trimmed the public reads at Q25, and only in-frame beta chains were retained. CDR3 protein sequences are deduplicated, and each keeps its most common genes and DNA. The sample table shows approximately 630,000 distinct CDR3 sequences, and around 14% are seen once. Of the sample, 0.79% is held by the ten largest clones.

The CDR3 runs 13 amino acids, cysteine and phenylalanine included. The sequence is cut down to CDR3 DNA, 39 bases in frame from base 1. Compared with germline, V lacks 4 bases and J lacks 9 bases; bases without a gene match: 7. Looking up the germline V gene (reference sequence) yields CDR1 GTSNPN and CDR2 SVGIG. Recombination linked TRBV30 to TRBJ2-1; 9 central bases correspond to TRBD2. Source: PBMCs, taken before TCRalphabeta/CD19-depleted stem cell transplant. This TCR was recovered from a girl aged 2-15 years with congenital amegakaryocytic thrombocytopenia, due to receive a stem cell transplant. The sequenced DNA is TGTGCCTGGAACGTTGCGGGGGGGACTGAGCAGTTCTTC. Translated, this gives CAWNVAGGTEQFF.